This T cell receptor beta chain stems from a study of memory CD4+ T cells and cytomegalovirus serostatus. The V end lost 1 base, the J end lost 0 bases, and 11 bases lay between the germline ends. The CDR3 totals 16 residues. CDR1 is LGHNA and CDR2 is YSLEER in the germline V gene. Libraries were prepared by immunoSEQ multiplex PCR; TCRdb keeps only in-frame clonotypes and omits some of them. The table includes 35,000 to 45,000 clones, about 85% detected once. Single viable CD3+CD4+CD8-CD45RO+ cells were sorted as the memory CD4+ T cells. Positive selection with CD4 microbeads enriched total CD4+ T cells.

This sequence joins TRBV4-3 and TRBJ2-3; no firm D call. Source material: memory CD4+ T cells from blood. This TCR was recovered from an adult in good health and CMV-seronegative. The chain's CDR3 is CASSQGAGFSTDTQYF. The CDR3 DNA is TGCGCCAGCAGCCAAGGAGCTGGGTTTAGCACAGATACGCAGTATTTT.